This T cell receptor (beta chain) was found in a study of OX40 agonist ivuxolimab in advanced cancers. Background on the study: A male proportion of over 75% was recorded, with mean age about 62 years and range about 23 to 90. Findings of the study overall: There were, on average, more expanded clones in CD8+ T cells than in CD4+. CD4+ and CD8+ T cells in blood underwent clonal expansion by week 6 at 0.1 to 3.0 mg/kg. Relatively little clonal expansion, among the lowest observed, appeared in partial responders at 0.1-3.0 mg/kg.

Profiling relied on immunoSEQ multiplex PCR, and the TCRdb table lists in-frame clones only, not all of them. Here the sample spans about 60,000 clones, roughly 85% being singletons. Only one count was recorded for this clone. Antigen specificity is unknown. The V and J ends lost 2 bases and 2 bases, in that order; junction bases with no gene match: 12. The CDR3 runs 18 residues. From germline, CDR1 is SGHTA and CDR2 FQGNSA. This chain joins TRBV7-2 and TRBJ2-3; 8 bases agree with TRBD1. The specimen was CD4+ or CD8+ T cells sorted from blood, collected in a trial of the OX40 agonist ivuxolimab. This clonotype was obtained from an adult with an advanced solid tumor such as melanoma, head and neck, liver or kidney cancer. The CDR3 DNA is TGTGCCAGCAGCTTATACCCATGGGGGACAGGAAACACAGATACGCAGTATTTT. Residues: CASSLYPWGTGNTDTQYF.